This T cell receptor (beta chain) stems from a study of T cell repertoires in cytomegalovirus infection. For the study at large: Public TCR beta signatures were indicative of both CMV infection and a matching HLA type.

Trimming removed 6 bases from V and 6 bases from J, with 9 bases in between. Germline CDR1 and CDR2: SGHVS and FNYEAQ. The CDR3 is 12 amino acids. As concerns this clonotype: The antigen is unknown.

TCRdb reprocessed the reads via MiXCR and lists one record per CDR3 protein. The sample consists of roughly 200,000 distinct CDR3 sequences, approximately 17% of them appearing once. The study's findings and limits: Across the ex vivo response, the dominant clonotypes were HLA-C-restricted CMV-specific TCR beta clonotypes. Carriage of CMV together with the relevant HLA was identifiable through cumulative public TCR beta family frequency.

This rearrangement joins TRBV7-6 to TRBJ2-1; no clear D. The sequenced sample was CD8+ T cells from PBMCs. The sequence derives from a human donor in good health (CMV status not recorded). Some clones in this sample may be carry-over from other donors' samples. The CDR3 DNA follows: TGTGCCAGCAGTCCTAGAACCAATGAGCAGTTCTTC. It is translated as CASSPRTNEQFF. Together with reference TRBV7-6 and TRBJ2-1, the CDR3 gives the full variable domain: GAGVSQSPRYKVTKRGQDVALRCDPISGHVSLYWYRQALGQGPEFLTYFNYEAQQDKSGLPNDRFSAERPEGSISTLTIQRTEQRDSAMYRCASSPRTNEQFFGPGTRLTVL.